These T cell receptor beta chains were read from a single sample in a study of CD8+ T cells in alopecia areata. Sequenced by immunoSEQ multiplex PCR; TCRdb stores in-frame clones only, minus some. Among 140,000 or so clones listed, more than 55% were seen once. The sample taken for sequencing was CD8+ T cells sorted from blood. Receptors originate from a human donor in good health. Both conserved end residues are part of each CDR3. Each record gives: D gene, V gene, clone size, J gene, CDR3 protein, CDR3 DNA. A D gene is named only where the DNA matches it firmly. Clone size is given for some rows only: seen once, a few or many times, or a class if the clone is expanded.

.	TRBV5-1	.	TRBJ2-2	CASSFTQRVYTGELFF	TGCGCCAGCAGCTTTACCCAGCGGGTCTACACCGGGGAGCTGTTTTTT
.	TRBV6-5	.	TRBJ2-7	CASSYHRLNEQYF	TGTGCCAGCAGTTACCACCGCCTGAACGAGCAGTACTTC
TRBD2	TRBV10-3	.	TRBJ2-5	CAISASGEETQYF	TGTGCCATCAGCGCTAGCGGGGAAGAGACCCAGTACTTC
.	TRBV29-1	few	TRBJ2-1	CSVDGRADEQFF	TGCAGCGTTGACGGCAGGGCCGATGAGCAGTTCTTC
TRBD2	TRBV6-5	once	TRBJ2-2	CASSSGTSENTGELFF	TGTGCCAGCAGTTCCGGGACTAGCGAGAACACCGGGGAGCTGTTTTTT
TRBD2	TRBV28	few	TRBJ2-1	CASSVGTSEFF	TGTGCCAGCAGTGTCGGGACTAGCGAGTTCTTC
TRBD1	TRBV19	.	TRBJ1-1	CASSDPGGWGTEAFF	TGTGCCAGTAGTGACCCAGGGGGCTGGGGCACTGAAGCTTTCTTT
.	TRBV9	once	TRBJ2-1	CASSVGWEQFF	TGTGCCAGCAGCGTAGGCTGGGAGCAGTTCTTC
.	TRBV6-5	.	TRBJ2-7	CASSVDSYEQYF	TGTGCCAGCAGTGTTGATAGCTACGAGCAGTACTTC
TRBD1	TRBV5-6	.	TRBJ2-7	CASSPGQGANEQYF	TGTGCCAGCAGCCCGGGACAGGGGGCAAACGAGCAGTACTTC
.	TRBV6-1	.	TRBJ2-3	CASSEGALVDTQYF	TGTGCCAGCAGTGAAGGGGCACTCGTGGATACGCAGTATTTT
.	TRBV28	.	TRBJ1-3	CASSLMLGPPYSGNTIYF	TGTGCCAGCAGTTTGATGTTGGGACCTCCGTACTCTGGAAACACCATATATTTT
.	TRBV30	once	TRBJ1-1	CAWGSNTEAFF	TGTGCCTGGGGATCGAACACTGAAGCTTTCTTT
.	TRBV29-1	.	TRBJ1-3	CSVENWGSGNTIYF	TGCAGCGTTGAGAACTGGGGATCAGGAAACACCATATATTTT
.	TRBV14	.	TRBJ1-2	CASSQTGAKGYTF	TGTGCCAGCAGCCAGACAGGAGCCAAAGGCTACACCTTC
TRBD2	TRBV29-1	.	TRBJ2-7	CSVETREAYEQYF	TGCAGCGTTGAAACCCGGGAGGCCTACGAGCAGTACTTC
.	TRBV28	.	TRBJ2-3	CASSRLLYTDTQYF	TGTGCCAGCAGTCGGCTTCTGTACACAGATACGCAGTATTTT
.	TRBV11-2	few	TRBJ1-2	CASSLGRNYGYTF	TGTGCCAGCAGCCTCGGCAGGAACTATGGCTACACCTTC
.	TRBV25-1	few	TRBJ2-5	CASSERLLLETQYF	TGTGCCAGCAGTGAAAGGCTACTACTCGAGACCCAGTACTTC
.	TRBV4-1	.	TRBJ1-1	CASSQRDGGNTEAFF	TGCGCCAGCAGCCAAAGGGACGGGGGGAACACTGAAGCTTTCTTT
.	TRBV29-1	.	TRBJ1-1	CSVERGKYTEAFF	TGCAGCGTTGAGAGAGGGAAATACACTGAAGCTTTCTTT
.	TRBV27	.	TRBJ1-1	CASSLGTRNTEAFF	TGTGCCAGCAGTTTAGGGACACGGAACACTGAAGCTTTCTTT
TRBD2	TRBV7-9	.	TRBJ2-7	CASKTSGGSYEQYF	TGTGCCAGCAAGACTAGCGGAGGCTCCTACGAGCAGTACTTC
.	TRBV18	.	TRBJ1-5	CASSPTQGPNQPQHF	TGTGCCAGCTCACCAACCCAGGGCCCCAATCAGCCCCAGCATTTT
TRBD1	TRBV14	.	TRBJ2-5	CASSQMTGGSVETQYF	TGTGCCAGCAGCCAAATGACAGGGGGCAGTGTTGAGACCCAGTACTTC
TRBD1	TRBV13	.	TRBJ2-7	CASGSWDRTTEQYF	TGTGCCAGCGGATCCTGGGACAGGACTACTGAGCAGTACTTC
.	TRBV27	once	TRBJ2-2	CASSSLDYIAGELFF	TGTGCCAGCAGTTCCCTGGACTATATCGCCGGGGAGCTGTTTTTT
.	TRBV29-1	.	TRBJ2-3	CSVAATTDTQYF	TGCAGCGTTGCAGCGACCACAGATACGCAGTATTTT
.	TRBV5-4	few	TRBJ2-5	CASSSSPLGETQYF	TGTGCCAGCAGTTCTTCTCCTTTAGGGGAGACCCAGTACTTC
.	TRBV19	.	TRBJ1-3	CASSIGSSGNTIYF	TGTGCCAGTAGTATTGGCAGCTCTGGAAACACCATATATTTT
.	TRBV2	.	TRBJ2-7	CASRINRYEQYF	TGTGCCAGCAGGATCAACAGGTACGAGCAGTACTTC
TRBD2	TRBV5-1	few	TRBJ2-1	CASSLAGGDYNEQFF	TGCGCCAGCAGCTTGGCGGGGGGAGACTACAATGAGCAGTTCTTC
.	TRBV5-1	few	TRBJ1-1	CASSLEVRDTEAFF	TGCGCCAGCAGCTTGGAGGTCAGGGACACTGAAGCTTTCTTT
TRBD2	TRBV27	.	TRBJ2-1	CASSLAGGPIEQFF	TGTGCCAGCAGTTTAGCGGGAGGGCCAATTGAGCAGTTCTTC
.	TRBV2	once	TRBJ2-7	CASSQIYEQYF	TGTGCCAGCAGTCAGATATACGAGCAGTACTTC
.	TRBV27	few	TRBJ2-5	CASSPRGETQYF	TGTGCCAGCAGCCCCCGAGGAGAGACCCAGTACTTC
.	TRBV29-1	few	TRBJ2-2	CSAGLNTGELFF	TGCAGCGCGGGACTTAACACCGGGGAGCTGTTTTTT